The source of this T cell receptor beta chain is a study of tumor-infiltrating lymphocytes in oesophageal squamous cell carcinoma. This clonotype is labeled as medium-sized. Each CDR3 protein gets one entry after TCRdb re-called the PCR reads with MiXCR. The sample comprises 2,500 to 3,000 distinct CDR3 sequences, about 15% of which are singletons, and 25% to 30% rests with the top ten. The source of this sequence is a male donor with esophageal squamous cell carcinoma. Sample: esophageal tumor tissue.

CDR3 DNA sequence: TGTGCCAGCTCACCGGGAGAGACCCAGTACTTC. Its protein product is CASSPGETQYF. The V gene is TRBV18, the J gene TRBJ2-5; D not certain. CDR3 length: 11 amino acids. V was pared by 3 bases and J by 4 bases, with 3 bases between. CDR1 is KGHSH, CDR2 LQKENI, per germline.